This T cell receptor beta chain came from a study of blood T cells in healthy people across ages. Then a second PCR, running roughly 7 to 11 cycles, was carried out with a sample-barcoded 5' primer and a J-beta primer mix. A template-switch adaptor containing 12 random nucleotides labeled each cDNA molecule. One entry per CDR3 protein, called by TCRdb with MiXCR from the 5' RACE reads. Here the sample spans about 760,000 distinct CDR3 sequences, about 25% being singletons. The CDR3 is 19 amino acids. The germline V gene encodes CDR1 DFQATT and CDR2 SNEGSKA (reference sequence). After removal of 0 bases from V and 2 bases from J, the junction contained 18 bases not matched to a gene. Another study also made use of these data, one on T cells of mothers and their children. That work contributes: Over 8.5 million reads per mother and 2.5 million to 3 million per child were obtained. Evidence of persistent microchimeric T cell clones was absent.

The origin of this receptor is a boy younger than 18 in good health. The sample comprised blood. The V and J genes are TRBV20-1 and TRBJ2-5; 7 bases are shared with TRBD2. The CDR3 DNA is TGCAGTGCTAGAGAGATAAGGGTCCCCCGGGGGGTCCCTCAAGAGACCCAGTACTTC. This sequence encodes CSAREIRVPRGVPQETQYF.